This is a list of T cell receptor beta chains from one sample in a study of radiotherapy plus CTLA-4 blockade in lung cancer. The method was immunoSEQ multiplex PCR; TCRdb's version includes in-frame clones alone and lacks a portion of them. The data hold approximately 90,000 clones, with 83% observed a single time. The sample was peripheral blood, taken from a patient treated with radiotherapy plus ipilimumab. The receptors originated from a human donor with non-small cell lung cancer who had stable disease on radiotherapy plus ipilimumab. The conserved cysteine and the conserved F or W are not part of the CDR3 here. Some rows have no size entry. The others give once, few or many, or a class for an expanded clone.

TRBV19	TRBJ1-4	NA	ASRRWGREESEKLF
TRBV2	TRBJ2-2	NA	ASSDGGRGRVNTGELF
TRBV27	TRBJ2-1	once	ASSFRKTSGTNEQF
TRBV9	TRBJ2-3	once	ASSVAPTGTSGSVGQY
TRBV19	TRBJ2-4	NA	ASSTGTGLAKNIQY
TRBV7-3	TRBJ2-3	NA	ASSLGGLAGTQY
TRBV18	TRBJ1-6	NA	ASSHSGAHNSPLH
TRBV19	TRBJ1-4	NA	ASSPGQVTNEKLF
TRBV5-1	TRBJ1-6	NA	ASSLVVSRAGNSPLH
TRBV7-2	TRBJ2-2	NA	ASSLALRPGELF
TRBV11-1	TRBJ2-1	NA	ASSGGDEQF
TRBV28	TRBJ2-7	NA	ASSERDEQY
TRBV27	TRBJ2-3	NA	ASSPAPGPMGDTQY
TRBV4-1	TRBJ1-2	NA	ASSQEAGRNYGYT
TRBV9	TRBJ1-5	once	ASSADRRTNQPQH
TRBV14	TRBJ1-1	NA	ASSQDLRTEAF
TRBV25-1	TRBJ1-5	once	ASSHGGREPQH
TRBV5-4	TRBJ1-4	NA	ASSPGGAGEKLF
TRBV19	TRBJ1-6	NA	ASRGQDGSYNSPLH
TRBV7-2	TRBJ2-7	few	ASSFGGSRGHEQY
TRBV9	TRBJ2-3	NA	ASSVVAGVGTDTQY
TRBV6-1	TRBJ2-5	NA	ASTPGRNSQETQY
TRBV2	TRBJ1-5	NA	ASRGNRGHQPQH
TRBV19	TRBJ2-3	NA	ASRPILGAGRSGMEDTQY
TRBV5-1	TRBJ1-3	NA	ASSLVVGNSGNTIY
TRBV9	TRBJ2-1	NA	ASSPRQDAYNEQF
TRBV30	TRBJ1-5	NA	AWSVGGDQPQH
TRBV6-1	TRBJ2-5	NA	ASTESETQY
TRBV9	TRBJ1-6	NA	ASSVEARKGSPLH
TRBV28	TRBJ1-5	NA	ASKYSNQPQH
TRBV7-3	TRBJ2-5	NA	ASSRGSQETQY
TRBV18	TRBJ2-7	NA	ASSPGQGGEQY
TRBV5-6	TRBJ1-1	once	ASSLLDEAF